The 4 T cell receptor beta chains listed next were all sequenced from one sample in a study of T cells in Graves' hyperthyroidism and ophthalmopathy. Researchers amplified the TCR beta CDR3 regions from RNA transcripts. First-round RT-PCR of the TCR CDR3 relied on the HTBI primer set. TCRdb passed the multiplex PCR reads through MiXCR, listing each CDR3 protein once. The sample includes approximately 360,000 distinct CDR3 sequences, about 15% of them seen just once. The sample consisted of blood. The receptors stem from a woman younger than 35 with Graves' hyperthyroidism that later progressed to Graves' ophthalmopathy.

This clonotype was observed at least ten times. The rearrangement uses TRBV5-1 and TRBJ2-7; D gene uncertain. Germline V gives CDR1 SGHRS, CDR2 YFSETQ. This CDR3 is 12 amino acids long. V gave up 0 bases and J gave up 5 bases, with 6 bases separating them. CDR3 DNA sequence: TGCGCCAGCAGCTTGGCCCCCCACGAGCAGTACTTC. The encoded protein is CASSLAPHEQYF.

The V and J genes are TRBV4-2 and TRBJ2-7; D uncertain. The germline V and J ends were trimmed by 4 bases and 0 bases, with 10 bases remaining between them. Germline loops: CDR1 LGHNA, CDR2 YNFKEQ. The CDR3 has 14 residues. The CDR3 loop is CASSPGELSYEQYF. The CDR3 nucleotides are TGTGCCAGCAGCCCCGGCGAACTCTCCTACGAGCAGTACTTC.

This clonotype showed up many times. The rearrangement links TRBV24-1 to TRBJ2-2; 9 bases match TRBD1. Unmatched junction bases numbered 2, after V lost 6 bases and J lost 4 bases. The germline gives CDR1 KGHDR, CDR2 SFDVKD. This CDR3 has 14 amino acids. The CDR3 coding sequence is TGTGCCACCAGTCGGGACAGGGTCACCGGGGAGCTGTTTTTT. Amino acids: CATSRDRVTGELFF.

There are a few counts of this clonotype. V gene TRBV5-4 combines with J gene TRBJ2-5, with 13 nucleotides matching TRBD2. Germline CDR1 is SGHNT and CDR2 is YYREEE (reference sequence). There are 18 residues in the CDR3. With 4 bases clipped from V and 1 base from J, the junction kept 10 bases outside the gene matches. Written as DNA, the CDR3 is TGTGCCAGCAGCCGGACTAGCGGGAGTCACCTTTCCCAAGAGACCCAGTACTTC. Amino acid sequence: CASSRTSGSHLSQETQYF.